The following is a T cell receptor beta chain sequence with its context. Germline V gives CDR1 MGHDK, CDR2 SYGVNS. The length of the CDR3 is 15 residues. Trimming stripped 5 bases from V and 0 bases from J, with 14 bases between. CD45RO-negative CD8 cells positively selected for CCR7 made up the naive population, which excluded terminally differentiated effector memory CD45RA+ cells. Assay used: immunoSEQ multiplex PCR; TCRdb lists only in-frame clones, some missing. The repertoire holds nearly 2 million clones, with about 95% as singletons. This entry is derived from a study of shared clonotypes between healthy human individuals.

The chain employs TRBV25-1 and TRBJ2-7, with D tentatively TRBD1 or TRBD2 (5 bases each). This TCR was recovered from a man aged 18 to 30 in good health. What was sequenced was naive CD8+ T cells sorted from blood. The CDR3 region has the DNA TGTGCCAGCAGTTGGGGGACGGGGAGCTCCTACGAGCAGTACTTC. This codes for CASSWGTGSSYEQYF.